This TCR beta chain was found in a study of T-cell reconstitution after alpha-beta-depleted transplantation in children. This clonotype was observed many times. As it was prepared, the TCRbeta library received unique molecular identifiers. TCRdb reanalysed the PCR reads using MiXCR and keeps one entry per CDR3 protein. The table shows a few hundred thousand distinct CDR3 sequences, with roughly a tenth occurring only once. The V gene end was trimmed by 4 bases and the J gene end by 1 base; junction bases not matched to a gene: 2. Germline V gene data show CDR1 as SGHDT and CDR2 as YYEEEE. CDR3 length: 14 residues.

The source was PBMCs from the stem cell graft donor, collected from the stem cell graft. The rearrangement links TRBV5-6 to TRBJ2-3; 8 bases agree with TRBD2. The source is a human donor who donated a stem cell graft to a child with SCID. The CDR3 protein is CASSPGGGTDTQYF. The CDR3 nucleotides read TGTGCCAGCAGCCCCGGGGGGGGCACAGATACGCAGTATTTT.